These 28 T cell receptor beta chains share one sample of origin, sequenced in a study of T-cell reconstitution after alpha-beta-depleted transplantation in children. A library of TCRbeta sequences, prepared with unique molecular identifiers, was generated. TCRdb called the PCR reads again in MiXCR, with one record for every CDR3 protein. The sample has more than 200,000 distinct CDR3 sequences, approximately 8.4% seen once. Sequenced here: PBMCs, mostly from graft donor cells, sampled 360 days after TCRalphabeta/CD19-depleted stem cell transplant. All receptors derive from a male patient between 2 and 15 years old who had a stem cell transplant for acute myeloid leukemia, so the T cells may come from the graft donor.

This clonotype was counted ten times or more. This chain connects TRBV10-1 to TRBJ2-2; TRBD1 is a possible D gene (6 bases). The CDR3 covers 18 residues. Germline-derived CDR1 and CDR2 are WNHNN and SYGVQD (reference sequence). Trimming shortened V by 2 bases and J by 2 bases, and 18 bases separated the two germline ends. CDR3 amino acids: CASSERQDRSINTGELFF. Here the CDR3 DNA reads TGCGCCAGCAGTGAGAGACAGGACCGTTCTATTAACACCGGGGAGCTGTTTTTT.

This clonotype was seen at least ten times. This CDR3 reads CASSVGSTNEKLFF. The DNA for the CDR3 is TGTGCCAGCAGCGTAGGCTCAACTAATGAAAAACTGTTTTTT. The V gene is TRBV9, the J gene TRBJ1-4; unclear D gene. CDR3 length: 14 amino acids. With 0 bases removed from V and 0 bases from J, the gap between germline ends came to 3 bases. Germline V CDR1 and CDR2: SGDLS, YYNGEE. The full variable domain, its missing parts supplied by reference TRBV9 and TRBJ1-4, is DSGVTQTPKHLITATGQRVTLRCSPRSGDLSVYWYQQSLDQGLQFLIQYYNGEERAKGNILERFSAQQFPDLHSELNLSSLELGDSALYFCASSVGSTNEKLFFGSGTQLSVL.

This clonotype was detected only a few times. V gene TRBV4-2 combines with J gene TRBJ2-7; 9 bases match TRBD1. Trimming at V came to 5 bases and at J to 3 bases, leaving 8 bases not matched to a gene. Germline CDR1 reads LGHNA; CDR2 reads YNFKEQ. This CDR3 comprises 15 residues. CDR3 coding DNA: TGTGCCAGCAGCGACACCGGGACAGGGCACTACGAGCAGTACTTC. Protein: CASSDTGTGHYEQYF.

The rearrangement links TRBV7-2 to TRBJ2-5; maybe TRBD1 (5 bases). V was shortened by 6 bases and J by 5 bases, with 19 bases between the two germline ends. The CDR3 has 15 amino acids. Germline CDR1 is SGHTA and CDR2 is FQGNSA. CDR3 region: CASSHPVGARETQYF. The CDR3 nucleotides are TGTGCCAGCAGTCACCCTGTTGGGGCTAGGGAGACCCAGTACTTC.

This clonotype was detected only a few times. The chain couples TRBV12-3 or TRBV12-4 to TRBJ2-6; a possible D gene is TRBD1 (6 bases). Trimming removed 7 bases from V and 0 bases from J, with 13 bases in between. The CDR3 runs to 16 residues. This CDR3 reads CASKGQLSSGANVLTF. The CDR3 DNA follows: TGTGCCAGCAAAGGACAGCTAAGCTCTGGGGCCAACGTCCTGACTTTC.

Ten or more counts support this clonotype. The chain is built from TRBV28 and TRBJ2-1, with D possibly being TRBD2 (6 bases). The germline gives CDR1 MDHEN, CDR2 SYDVKM. The CDR3 loop spans 15 amino acids. Trimming pared 3 bases from V and 7 bases from J, leaving 16 bases between. CDR3 residues: CASSFHTGGKNEQFF. CDR3 sequence (DNA): TGTGCCAGCAGTTTCCACACCGGGGGTAAGAATGAGCAGTTCTTC.

J is TRBJ2-5 and V is TRBV5-1; D remains unclear. Trimming shortened V by 1 base and J by 5 bases, and 12 bases separated the two germline ends. This CDR3 has 14 residues. Germline CDR1 reads SGHRS; CDR2 reads YFSETQ. CDR3 coding DNA: TGCGCCAGCAGCTTGTGGCTGTATCGGGAGACCCAGTACTTC. It translates to CASSLWLYRETQYF.

There are many counts of this clonotype. V and J are TRBV20-1 and TRBJ2-1, with 14 bases matching TRBD2. This CDR3 has 14 residues. J lost 6 bases, V lost 5 bases, and 3 bases had no gene match. Looked up from germline, CDR1 is DFQATT and CDR2 is SNEGSKA (reference sequence). CDR3 protein: CSALTSGRANEQFF. The DNA for the CDR3 is TGCAGTGCTCTGACTAGCGGGAGGGCCAATGAGCAGTTCTTC.

The chain carries TRBV21-1 and TRBJ1-6. TRBV21-1 is a documented pseudogene. The CDR3 loop spans 14 amino acids. CDR3 sequence (DNA): TGTGCCAGCAGCACAGGGACCGGTCATTCACCCCTCCACTTT. The encoded protein is CASSTGTGHSPLHF.

The CDR3 is CSVRAGGIHEQFF. CDR3 DNA: TGCAGCGTTCGGGCAGGGGGTATCCATGAGCAGTTCTTC. This sequence joins TRBV29-1 and TRBJ2-1; 7 nucleotides align to TRBD1. J was trimmed by 8 bases and V by 5 bases; bases with no gene match: 9. This CDR3 is 13 amino acids long. CDR1 SQVTM and CDR2 ANQGSEA come from the germline V gene.

This clonotype was counted many times. The chain links TRBV7-2 to TRBJ2-7, with 12 bases matching TRBD2. The ends lost 2 bases at V and 1 base at J; junction bases unmatched: 12. The CDR3 loop spans 19 amino acids. Per the germline V gene, CDR1 is SGHTA and CDR2 is FQGNSA. Written as DNA, the CDR3 is TGTGCCAGCAGCTTAAAAAACATTCTAGCGGGAGGGTGGTCCTACGAGCAGTACTTC. This encodes CASSLKNILAGGWSYEQYF.

This clonotype has only a few counts. The V and J genes are TRBV14 and TRBJ2-2, with D perhaps TRBD2 (6 bases). CDR1 and CDR2 from the germline V gene are SGHDN and FVKESK. The CDR3 sequence is 15 residues long. Trimming removed 4 bases at V and 5 bases at J, with 14 bases between. CDR3 DNA: TGTGCCAGCAGCCCCCTCGGGGGTCGAACCGGGGAGCTGTTTTTT. Amino acids: CASSPLGGRTGELFF. The entire variable domain, with the rest obtained from reference TRBV14 and TRBJ2-2, is as follows: EAGVTQFPSHSVIEKGQTVTLRCDPISGHDNLYWYRRVMGKEIKFLLHFVKESKQDESGMPNNRFLAERTGGTYSTLKVQPAELEDSGVYFCASSPLGGRTGELFFGEGSRLTVL.

This clonotype was observed at least ten times. The chain couples TRBV28 to TRBJ2-1, with D possibly being TRBD1 (6 bases). Trimming took 7 bases from V and 4 from J, leaving 14 bases between them. Germline CDR1 MDHEN, CDR2 SYDVKM. CDR3 length: 14 amino acids. The CDR3 DNA follows: TGTGCCAGCACCCCGGACAGCCTATACAATGAGCAGTTCTTC. Translated, it gives CASTPDSLYNEQFF.

Comment on this clonotype: Its ends do not fully match the called genes, so a read error is possible. The chain joins TRBV4-1 to TRBJ2-4; 13 nucleotides line up with TRBD2. CDR3 length equals 21 residues. Per germline, CDR1 MGHRA and CDR2 YSYEKL. The CDR3 sequence: CASSQEGEVVGLAGARNIQYF. The CDR3 DNA reads as TGCGCCAGCAGCCAAGAAGGGGAGGTCGTAGGACTAGCGGGAGCCAGAAACATTCAGTACTTC.

This clonotype was seen more than once but under ten times. DNA of the CDR3: TGTGCCGGTCTGCGGCTCCTGAACACCGGGGAGCTGTTTTTT. This encodes CAGLRLLNTGELFF. The genes are TRBV6-7 and TRBJ2-2; D gene uncertain. TRBV6-7 is labeled an ORF, and its function is uncertain. V shed 11 bases and J shed 1 base, with 14 bases lying between them. The CDR3 spans 14 residues.

In its sample, this clonotype was seen many times. The chain employs TRBV10-3 and TRBJ2-5, with D hard to call. Germline V gene sequence: CDR1 ENHRY, CDR2 SYGVKD. This CDR3 has 14 amino acids. V lost 0 bases and J 2 bases, leaving 7 bases between the germline ends. DNA of the CDR3: TGTGCCATCAGTGAGTCTGCAACTCAAGAGACCCAGTACTTC. Translating gives CAISESATQETQYF.

This clonotype was seen only a few times. J is TRBJ1-3 and V is TRBV12-3 or TRBV12-4; 11 bases fit TRBD1. This CDR3 is 15 amino acids long. V dropped 7 bases and J dropped 8; count of bases not matched to a gene: 10. The CDR3 sequence: CASTHPGQGVYTIYF. The CDR3 bases are TGTGCCAGCACCCATCCGGGACAGGGGGTCTACACCATATATTTT.

This clonotype was seen at least ten times. The chain uses TRBV4-3 and TRBJ2-1; D is perhaps TRBD2 (6 bases). The V gene's germline CDR1 is LGHNA and CDR2 YSLEER. The CDR3 has 16 amino acids. The germline V and J ends were trimmed by 1 base and 3 bases, with 13 bases remaining between them. As DNA, the CDR3 is TGCGCCAGCAGCCAAGGAACTGGGGGACTCTACAATGAGCAGTTCTTC. Amino acids: CASSQGTGGLYNEQFF.

The table lists this clonotype with a few counts. The rearrangement joins TRBV7-8 to TRBJ2-7, with D uncertain. Trimming stripped 5 bases from V and 3 bases from J, with 11 bases between. CDR1 is SGHVS, CDR2 FQNEAQ, per germline. There are 13 residues in the CDR3. CDR3 DNA sequence: TGTGCCAGCAGCCAATCCCCTTTCTACGAGCAGTACTTC. This sequence encodes CASSQSPFYEQYF.

V and J are TRBV20-1 and TRBJ2-5, with TRBD2 matching 11 bases. Per germline, CDR1 DFQATT and CDR2 SNEGSKA (reference sequence). This CDR3 is 17 amino acids long. The V and J ends lost 3 bases and 3 bases, in that order; junction bases with no gene match: 12. The CDR3 nucleotides read TGCAGTGCTAGGGGGACTAGCGGCCGTCTGGGAGAAGAGACCCAGTACTTC. Its translation: CSARGTSGRLGEETQYF.

This clonotype was picked up many times. This chain uses TRBV7-8 with TRBJ1-5; tentative D call: TRBD1 (5 bases). The germline gives CDR1 SGHVS, CDR2 FQNEAQ. The CDR3 totals 14 residues. V was pared by 5 bases and J by 7 bases, with 15 bases between. The CDR3 protein is CASSGDQGGQPQHF. The CDR3 DNA follows: TGTGCCAGCAGCGGGGACCAGGGCGGACAGCCCCAGCATTTT.

This clonotype was seen only a few times. The chain links TRBV7-3 to TRBJ1-1, with D tentatively TRBD1 (6 bases). CDR1 is SGHTA, CDR2 FQGTGA, per germline. There are 12 residues in the CDR3. Trimming took off 3 bases at V and 7 bases at J, with 9 bases between the two ends. CDR3 loop: CASSFNRVEAFF. The CDR3 DNA sequence: TGTGCCAGCAGCTTCAACAGGGTTGAAGCTTTCTTT.

This clonotype occurred a few times. The chain employs TRBV7-8 and TRBJ2-7; D is undetermined. The CDR3 is 14 amino acids. Per germline, CDR1 SGHVS and CDR2 FQNEAQ. The V and J ends lost 1 base and 3 bases respectively, with 10 bases between them. The CDR3 region has the DNA TGTGCCAGCAGCTTAGATGCAGGTGTCTACGAGCAGTACTTC. The encoded protein is CASSLDAGVYEQYF.

This clonotype was picked up many times. This chain connects TRBV5-1 to TRBJ2-5, with unresolved D. CDR3 length: 12 residues. Per the germline V gene, CDR1 is SGHRS and CDR2 is YFSETQ. Trimming pared 2 bases from V and 6 bases from J, leaving 8 bases between. The CDR3 sequence: CASSFYQKTQYF. The DNA of the CDR3 is TGCGCCAGCAGCTTCTATCAAAAGACCCAGTACTTC.

As to this clonotype: Because it lacks the conserved phenylalanine or tryptophan at the end, this CDR3 is likely a read error. The rearrangement joins TRBV12-3 or TRBV12-4 to TRBJ1-2; the match to TRBD1 covers 10 bases. The CDR3 runs to 14 residues. V shed 6 bases and J 1 base; nucleotides not matched to a gene: 2. DNA for the CDR3: TGTGCCAGCAGGGACAGGGGGTATAACTATGGCTACACCTAC. It codes for CASRDRGYNYGYTY.

This chain uses TRBV5-1 with TRBJ2-7; D gene unclear. The V gene lost 0 bases and the J gene lost 3 bases, with 7 bases spanning the gap. Germline V gene lookup returns CDR1 SGHRS and CDR2 YFSETQ. This CDR3 is 13 amino acids long. Here the CDR3 DNA reads TGCGCCAGCAGCTTGGACGGCGACTACGAGCAGTACGTC. Its translation: CASSLDGDYEQYV.

The chain joins TRBV29-1 to TRBJ2-1; D might be TRBD2 (6 bases). The CDR3 is 13 residues long. V gave up 6 bases and J gave up 7 bases, with 16 bases separating them. CDR1 and CDR2 (germline): SQVTM, ANQGSEA. The CDR3 loop is CSVRRGGGNEQFF. The CDR3 DNA reads TGCAGCGTCAGGAGGGGTGGCGGGAATGAGCAGTTCTTC.

This clonotype was counted a few times. The genes are TRBV2 and TRBJ2-7; TRBD1 aligns across 9 bases. The CDR3 loop spans 15 amino acids. Looked up from germline, CDR1 is SNHLY and CDR2 is FYNNEI. J lost 1 base, V lost 6 bases, and 7 bases had no gene match. CDR3 DNA sequence: TGTGCCAGCAGCGCGACAGGGGGAGGTTCCTACGAGCAGTACGTC. Translated: CASSATGGGSYEQYV.